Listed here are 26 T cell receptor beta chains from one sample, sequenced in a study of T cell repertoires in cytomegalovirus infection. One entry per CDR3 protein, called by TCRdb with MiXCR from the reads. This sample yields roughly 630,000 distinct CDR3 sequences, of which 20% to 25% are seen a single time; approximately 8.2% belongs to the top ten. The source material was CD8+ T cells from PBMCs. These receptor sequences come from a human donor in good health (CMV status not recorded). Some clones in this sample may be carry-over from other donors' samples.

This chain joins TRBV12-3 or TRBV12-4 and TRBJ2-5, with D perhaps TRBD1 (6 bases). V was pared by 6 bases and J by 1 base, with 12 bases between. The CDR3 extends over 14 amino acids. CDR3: CASSKMDSQETQYF. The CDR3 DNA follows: TGTGCCAGCAGCAAGATGGACAGCCAAGAGACCCAGTACTTC.

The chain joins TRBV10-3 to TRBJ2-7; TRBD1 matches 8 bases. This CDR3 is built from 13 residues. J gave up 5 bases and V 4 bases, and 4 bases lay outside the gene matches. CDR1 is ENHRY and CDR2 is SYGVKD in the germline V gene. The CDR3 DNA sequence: TGTGCCATCAGTGGGACAGGGTTCCACGAGCAGTACTTC. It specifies CAISGTGFHEQYF.

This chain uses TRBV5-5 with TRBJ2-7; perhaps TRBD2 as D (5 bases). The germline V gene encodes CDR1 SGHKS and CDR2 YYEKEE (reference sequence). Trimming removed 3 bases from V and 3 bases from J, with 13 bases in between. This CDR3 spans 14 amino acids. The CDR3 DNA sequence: TGTGCCAGCAGCTCCCCGGGAAAACTCTACGAGCAGTACTTC. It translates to CASSSPGKLYEQYF.

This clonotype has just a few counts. The CDR3 sequence is CSAGDGRQYF. The DNA for the CDR3 is TGCAGTGCTGGGGACGGCCGCCAGTACTTC. The chain joins TRBV20-1 to TRBJ2-5; D is tentatively TRBD1 or TRBD2 (5 bases each). V gave up 5 bases and J gave up 10 bases, with 11 bases separating them. The CDR3 runs to 10 residues. Germline V CDR1 and CDR2: DFQATT, SNEGSKA (reference sequence).

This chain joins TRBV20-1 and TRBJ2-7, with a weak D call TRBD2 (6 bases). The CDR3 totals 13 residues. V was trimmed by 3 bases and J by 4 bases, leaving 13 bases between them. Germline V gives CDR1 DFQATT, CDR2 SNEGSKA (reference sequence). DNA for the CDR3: TGCAGTGCTAGGCGGCGGGACTCTTACGAGCAGTACGTC. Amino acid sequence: CSARRRDSYEQYV.

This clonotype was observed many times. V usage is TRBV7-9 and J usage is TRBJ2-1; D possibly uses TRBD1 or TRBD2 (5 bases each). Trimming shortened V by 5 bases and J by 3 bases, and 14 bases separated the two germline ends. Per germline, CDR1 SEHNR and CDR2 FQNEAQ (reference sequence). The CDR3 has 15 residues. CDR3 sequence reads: CASSGAPRGYNEQFF. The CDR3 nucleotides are TGTGCCAGCAGCGGGGCACCCCGGGGCTACAATGAGCAGTTCTTC.

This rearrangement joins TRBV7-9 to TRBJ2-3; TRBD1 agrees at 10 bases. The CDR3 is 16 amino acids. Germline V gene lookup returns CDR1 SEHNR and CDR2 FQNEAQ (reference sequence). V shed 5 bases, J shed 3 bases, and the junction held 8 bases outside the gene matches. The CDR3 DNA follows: TGTGCCAGCAGCGGAGGCGACAGGGGGCGAACAGATACGCAGTATTTT. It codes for CASSGGDRGRTDTQYF.

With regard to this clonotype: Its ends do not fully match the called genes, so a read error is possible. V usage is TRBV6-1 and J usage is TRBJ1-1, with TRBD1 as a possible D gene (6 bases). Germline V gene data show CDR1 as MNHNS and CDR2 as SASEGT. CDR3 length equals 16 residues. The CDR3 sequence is CVSSQSNLRGDTEAFF. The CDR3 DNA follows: TGTGTCAGCAGTCAATCAAATCTAAGGGGGGACACTGAAGCTTTCTTT.

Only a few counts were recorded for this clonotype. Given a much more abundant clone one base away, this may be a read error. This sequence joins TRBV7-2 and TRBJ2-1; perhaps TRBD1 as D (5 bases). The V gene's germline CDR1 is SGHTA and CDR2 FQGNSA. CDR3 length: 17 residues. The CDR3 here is CANSLVEARASYNEQFF. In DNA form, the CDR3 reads TGTGCCAACAGCTTAGTCGAGGCCAGGGCATCCTACAATGAGCAGTTCTTC.

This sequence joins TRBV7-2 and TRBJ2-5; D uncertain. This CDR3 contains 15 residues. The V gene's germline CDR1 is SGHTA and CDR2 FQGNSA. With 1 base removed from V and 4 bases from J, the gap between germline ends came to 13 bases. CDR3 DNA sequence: TGTGCCAGCAGCTTAGAGGCCAGCTTGGGAGAGACCCAGTACTTC. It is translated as CASSLEASLGETQYF. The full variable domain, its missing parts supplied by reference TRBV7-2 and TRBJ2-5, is GAGVSQSPSNKVTEKGKDVELRCDPISGHTALYWYRQSLGQGLEFLIYFQGNSAPDKSGLPSDRFSAERTGGSVSTLTIQRTQQEDSAVYLCASSLEASLGETQYFGPGTRLLVL.

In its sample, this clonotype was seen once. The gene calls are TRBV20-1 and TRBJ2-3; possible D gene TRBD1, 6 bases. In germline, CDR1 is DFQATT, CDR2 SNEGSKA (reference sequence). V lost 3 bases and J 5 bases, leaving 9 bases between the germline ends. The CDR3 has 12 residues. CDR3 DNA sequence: TGCAGTGCTAGCGAGGGGGTAGATACGCAGTATTTT. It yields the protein CSASEGVDTQYF.

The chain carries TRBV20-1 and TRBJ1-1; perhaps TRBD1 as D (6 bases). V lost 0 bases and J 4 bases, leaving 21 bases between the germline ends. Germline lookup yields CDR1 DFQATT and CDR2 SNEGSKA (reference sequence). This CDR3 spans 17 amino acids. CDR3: CSARDEVGGDGPTEAFF. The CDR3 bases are TGCAGTGCTAGAGACGAGGTAGGGGGGGACGGTCCCACTGAAGCTTTCTTT.

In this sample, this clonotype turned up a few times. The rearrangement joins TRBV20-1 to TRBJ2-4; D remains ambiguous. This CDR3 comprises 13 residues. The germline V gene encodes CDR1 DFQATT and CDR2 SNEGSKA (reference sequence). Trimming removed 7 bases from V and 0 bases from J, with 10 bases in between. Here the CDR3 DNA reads TGCAGTGGTCAGACCCTAGCCAAAAACATTCAGTACTTC. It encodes CSGQTLAKNIQYF.

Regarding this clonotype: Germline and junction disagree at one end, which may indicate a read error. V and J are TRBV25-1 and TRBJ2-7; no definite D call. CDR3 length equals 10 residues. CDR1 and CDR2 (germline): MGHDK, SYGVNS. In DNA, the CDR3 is TGTGTCAGCAGTGGATACGAGCAGTACTTC. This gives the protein CVSSGYEQYF.

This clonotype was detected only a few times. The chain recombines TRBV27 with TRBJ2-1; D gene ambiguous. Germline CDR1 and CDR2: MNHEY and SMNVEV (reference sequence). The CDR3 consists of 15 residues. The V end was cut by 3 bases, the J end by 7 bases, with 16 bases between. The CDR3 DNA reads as TGTGCCAGCAGTTTCTCAATGGACGGCTTGAATGAGCAGTTCTTC. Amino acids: CASSFSMDGLNEQFF.

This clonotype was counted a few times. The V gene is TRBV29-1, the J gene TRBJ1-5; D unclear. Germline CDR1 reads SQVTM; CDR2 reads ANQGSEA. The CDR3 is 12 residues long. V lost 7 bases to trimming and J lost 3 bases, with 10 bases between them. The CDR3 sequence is CSARELNQPQHF. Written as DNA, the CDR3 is TGCAGCGCCCGGGAACTCAATCAGCCCCAGCATTTT. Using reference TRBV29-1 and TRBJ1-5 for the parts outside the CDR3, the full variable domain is SAVISQKPSRDICQRGTSLTIQCQVDSQVTMMFWYRQQPGQSLTLIATANQGSEATYESGFVIDKFPISRPNLTFSTLTVSNMSPEDSSIYLCSARELNQPQHFGDGTRLSIL.

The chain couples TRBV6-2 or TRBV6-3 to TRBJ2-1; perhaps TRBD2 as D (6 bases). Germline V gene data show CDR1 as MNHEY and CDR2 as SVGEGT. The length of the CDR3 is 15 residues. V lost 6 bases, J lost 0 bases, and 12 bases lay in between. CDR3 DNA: TGTGCCAGCAGACGGGACGGGAGCTCCTACAATGAGCAGTTCTTC. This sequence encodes CASRRDGSSYNEQFF.

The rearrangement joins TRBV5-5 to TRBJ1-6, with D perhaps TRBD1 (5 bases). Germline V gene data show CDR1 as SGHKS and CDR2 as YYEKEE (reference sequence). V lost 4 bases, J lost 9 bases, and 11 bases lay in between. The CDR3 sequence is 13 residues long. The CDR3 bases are TGTGCCAGCAGCCCGGGGGGAAGTTCACCCCTCCACTTT. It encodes CASSPGGSSPLHF.

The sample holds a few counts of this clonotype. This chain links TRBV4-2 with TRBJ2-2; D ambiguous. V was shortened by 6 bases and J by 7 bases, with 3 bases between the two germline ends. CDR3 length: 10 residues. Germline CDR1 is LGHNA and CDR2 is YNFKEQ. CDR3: CASRHGELFF. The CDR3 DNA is TGTGCCAGCAGACACGGGGAGCTGTTTTTT.

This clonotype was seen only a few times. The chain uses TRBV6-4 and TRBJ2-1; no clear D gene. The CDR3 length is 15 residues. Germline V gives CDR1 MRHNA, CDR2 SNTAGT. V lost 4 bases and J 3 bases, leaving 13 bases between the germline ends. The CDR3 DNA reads TGTGCCAGCAGTGTCGCAAGGGCTGGCTACAATGAGCAGTTCTTC. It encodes CASSVARAGYNEQFF.

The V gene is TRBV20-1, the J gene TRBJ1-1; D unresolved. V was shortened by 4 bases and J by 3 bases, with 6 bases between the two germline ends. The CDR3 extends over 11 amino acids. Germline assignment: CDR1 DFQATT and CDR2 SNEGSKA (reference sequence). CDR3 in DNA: TGCAGTGCTACCCTAGACACTGAAGCTTTCTTT. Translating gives CSATLDTEAFF.

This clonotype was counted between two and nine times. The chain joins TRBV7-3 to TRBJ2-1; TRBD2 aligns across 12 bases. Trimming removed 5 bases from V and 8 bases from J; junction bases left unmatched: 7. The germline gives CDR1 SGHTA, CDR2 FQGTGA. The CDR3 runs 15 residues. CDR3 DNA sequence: TGTGCCAGCAGCGTCCTAGCGGGGGGGCGGGATGAGCAGTTCTTC. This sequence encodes CASSVLAGGRDEQFF. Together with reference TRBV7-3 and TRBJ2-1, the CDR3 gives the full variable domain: GAGVSQTPSNKVTEKGKYVELRCDPISGHTALYWYRQSLGQGPEFLIYFQGTGAADDSGLPNDRFFAVRPEGSVSTLKIQRTERGDSAVYLCASSVLAGGRDEQFFGPGTRLTVL.

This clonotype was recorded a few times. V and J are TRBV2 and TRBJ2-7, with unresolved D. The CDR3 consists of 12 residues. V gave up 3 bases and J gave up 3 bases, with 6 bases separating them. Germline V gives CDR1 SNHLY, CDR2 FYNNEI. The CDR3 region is CASSDVHYEQYF. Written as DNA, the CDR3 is TGTGCCAGCAGTGACGTCCACTACGAGCAGTACTTC.

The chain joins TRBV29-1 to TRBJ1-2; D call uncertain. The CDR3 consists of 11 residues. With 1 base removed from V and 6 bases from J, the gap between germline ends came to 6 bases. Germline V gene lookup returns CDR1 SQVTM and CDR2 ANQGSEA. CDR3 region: CSVEGADGYTF. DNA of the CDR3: TGCAGCGTTGAAGGGGCGGATGGCTACACCTTC.

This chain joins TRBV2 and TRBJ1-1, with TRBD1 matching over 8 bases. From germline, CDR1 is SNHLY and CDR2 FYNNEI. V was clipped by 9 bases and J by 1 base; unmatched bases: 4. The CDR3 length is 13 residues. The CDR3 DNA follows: TGTGCCAGACAGGGGGGCAGGAACACTGAAGCTTTCTTT. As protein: CARQGGRNTEAFF.

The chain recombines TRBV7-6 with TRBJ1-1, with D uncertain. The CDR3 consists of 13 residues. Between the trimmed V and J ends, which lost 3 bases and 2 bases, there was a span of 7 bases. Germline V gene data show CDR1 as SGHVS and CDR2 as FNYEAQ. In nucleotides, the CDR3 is TGTGCCAGCAGCTTCCCAGCTAACACTGAAGCTTTCTTT. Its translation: CASSFPANTEAFF.